This TCR beta chain was found in a study of T cells in localized non-small cell lung cancer. Study-level points and caveats: Uninvolved neighboring lung showed the greatest T cell clonality, exceeding tumor. Greater blood T cell density accompanied longer overall survival. There were a median around 59 of the top 100 tumor clones appearing in adjacent lung. Sequencing covered just one tumor region, so heterogeneity cannot be ruled out.

As for this clone: What it binds is not known.

Sequencing was performed with immunoSEQ multiplex PCR; in TCRdb, only in-frame clones are kept and a portion is missing. The profile covers approximately 41,000 clones, with more than 85% appearing a single time and roughly 7% taken by the ten largest. The CDR3 sequence is 16 residues long. Germline lookup yields CDR1 SGHTA and CDR2 FQGTGA. V was clipped by 1 base and J by 7 bases, with 19 bases between them. This specimen consisted of peripheral blood, obtained before any cancer treatment. The source of this sequence is a woman between 18 and 49 years old with stage III lung adenocarcinoma. This chain links TRBV7-3 with TRBJ1-2; D may be TRBD1 (6 bases). The CDR3: CASSLNPAPGAGGYTF. For the CDR3, the DNA is TGTGCCAGCAGCTTAAATCCCGCGCCGGGGGCCGGTGGCTACACCTTC.